This TCR beta chain comes out of a study of blood T cell repertoires in COVID-19. Overall study: Samples taken during acute and convalescent COVID-19 were collected in the United States, Italy and Spain. The analysed material was cDNA or gDNA that came from T cells, B-cell-depleted T cells, or PBMCs.

Germline CDR1 SGHKS, CDR2 YYEKEE (reference sequence). V lost 1 base and J lost 2, with 13 bases in between. The CDR3 totals 15 residues. In the authors' workflow: Nucleated cell number was recorded as an estimate derived from reference gene primer amplification. Clones were sequenced by immunoSEQ multiplex PCR, and TCRdb holds only the in-frame ones, with some missing. V, J and clone size derive from that table, while D and trimming were established from the DNA sequence. The repertoire consists of about 670,000 clones, with about 87% occurring once and the leading ten covering roughly 0.25%. Sequenced sample: peripheral blood. The clonotype comes from a woman under 30 with acute or convalescent COVID-19. This chain uses TRBV5-5 with TRBJ2-7; TRBD1 is a possible D gene (6 bases). CDR3 DNA sequence: TGTGCCAGCAGCTTGTTGGAAGGACAGCCCTACGAGCAGTACTTC. Protein: CASSLLEGQPYEQYF.